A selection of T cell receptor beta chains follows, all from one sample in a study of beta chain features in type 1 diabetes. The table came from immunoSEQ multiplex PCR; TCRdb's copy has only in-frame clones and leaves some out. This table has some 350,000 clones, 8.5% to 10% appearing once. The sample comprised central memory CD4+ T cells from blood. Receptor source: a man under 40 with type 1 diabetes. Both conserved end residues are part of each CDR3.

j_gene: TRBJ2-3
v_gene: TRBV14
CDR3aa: CASSQEGASGSTDTQYF

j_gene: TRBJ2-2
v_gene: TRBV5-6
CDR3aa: CASSPWLRGAIAGELFF

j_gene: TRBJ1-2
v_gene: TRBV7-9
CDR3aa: CASSNRDREYYGYTF

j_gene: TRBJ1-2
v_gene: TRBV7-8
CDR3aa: CASSLGRGQGPYGYTF

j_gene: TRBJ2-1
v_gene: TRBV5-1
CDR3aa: CASSLAPEQLEQFF

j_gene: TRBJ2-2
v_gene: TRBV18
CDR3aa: CASSPSNSHSTGELFF

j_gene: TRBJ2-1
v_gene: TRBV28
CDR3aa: CASTGRSSYNEQFF

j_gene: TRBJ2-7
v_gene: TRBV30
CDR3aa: CAWSPIELSSYEQYF

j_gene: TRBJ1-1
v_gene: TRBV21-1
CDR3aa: CASSSRKGTGSNTEAFF

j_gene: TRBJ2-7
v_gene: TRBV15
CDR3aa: CATSRDELAYEQYF

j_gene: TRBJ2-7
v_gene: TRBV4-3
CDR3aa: CASSQDRGASGGLSSYEQYF

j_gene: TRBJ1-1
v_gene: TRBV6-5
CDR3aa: CASTDAQGRAAFF

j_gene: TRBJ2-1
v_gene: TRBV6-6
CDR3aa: CASSSQLAGLGNEQFF

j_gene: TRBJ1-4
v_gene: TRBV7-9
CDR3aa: CASSNRDRGAANEKLFF

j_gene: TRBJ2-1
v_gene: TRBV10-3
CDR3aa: CAIRGTGDIGNEQFF

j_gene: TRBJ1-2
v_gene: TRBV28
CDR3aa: CASSPLGAGDGYTF

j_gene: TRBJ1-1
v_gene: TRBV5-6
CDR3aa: CASSLGQGAGVNTEAFF

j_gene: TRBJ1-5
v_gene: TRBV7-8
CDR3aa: CASRNFQGDNQPQHF

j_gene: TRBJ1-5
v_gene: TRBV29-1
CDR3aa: CSVGVGGGGNQPQHF

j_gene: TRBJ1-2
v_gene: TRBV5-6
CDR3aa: CASSQGQGNYGYTF

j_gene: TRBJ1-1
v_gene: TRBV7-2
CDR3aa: CASSLSGRTVNTEAFF

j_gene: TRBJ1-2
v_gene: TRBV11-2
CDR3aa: CASSLEGGYGYTF

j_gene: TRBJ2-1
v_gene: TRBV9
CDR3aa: CASSAGTSGSYNEQFF

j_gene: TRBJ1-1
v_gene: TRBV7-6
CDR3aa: CASSLRAQNTEAFF

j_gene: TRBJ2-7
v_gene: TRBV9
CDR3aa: CASSVDGGKQYF

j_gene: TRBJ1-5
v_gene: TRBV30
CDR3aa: CAWGGNNQPQHF

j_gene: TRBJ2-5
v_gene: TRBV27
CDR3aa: CASSLGLAGGWLGQETQYF

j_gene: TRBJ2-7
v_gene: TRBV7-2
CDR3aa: CASSSWTGALKQYF

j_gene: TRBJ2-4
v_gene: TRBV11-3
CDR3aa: CASSLALSERAKNIQYF

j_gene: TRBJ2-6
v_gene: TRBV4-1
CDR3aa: CASSQVQTGRAGANVLTF

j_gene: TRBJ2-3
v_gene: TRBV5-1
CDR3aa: CASSGQTSTDTQYF

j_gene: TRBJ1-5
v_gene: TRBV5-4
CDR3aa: CASSPGAVYSNQPQHF

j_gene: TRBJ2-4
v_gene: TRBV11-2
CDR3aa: CASSLRQAFNIQYF

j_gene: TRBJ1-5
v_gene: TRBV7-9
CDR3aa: CASSFGGHGSQHF

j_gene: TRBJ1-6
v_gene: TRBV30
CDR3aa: CASRTGSSYNSPLHF

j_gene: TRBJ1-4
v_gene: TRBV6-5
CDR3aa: CASRDKRTNEKLFF

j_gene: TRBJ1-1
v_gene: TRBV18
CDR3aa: CASSPQTGLNTEAFF

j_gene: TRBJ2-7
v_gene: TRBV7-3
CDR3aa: CASSLQPTRGYEQYF

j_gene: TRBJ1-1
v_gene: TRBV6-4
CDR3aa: CASSDYPGRETEAFF

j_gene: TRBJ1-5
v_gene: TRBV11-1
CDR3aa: CASSLVGEGQPQHF

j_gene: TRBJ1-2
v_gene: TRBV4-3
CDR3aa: CASSQDPQGLGYTF

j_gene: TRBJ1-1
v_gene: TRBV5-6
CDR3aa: CASSWTPTVGTEAFF